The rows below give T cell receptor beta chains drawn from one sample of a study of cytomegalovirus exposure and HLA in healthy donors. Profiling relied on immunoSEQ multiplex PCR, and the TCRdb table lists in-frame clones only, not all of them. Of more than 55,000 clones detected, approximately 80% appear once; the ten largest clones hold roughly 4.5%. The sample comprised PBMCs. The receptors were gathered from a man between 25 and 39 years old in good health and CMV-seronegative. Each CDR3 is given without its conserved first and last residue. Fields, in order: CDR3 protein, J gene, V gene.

CDR3: ASSLGQGANYEQY
J: TRBJ2-7
V: TRBV7-7

CDR3: ASRGGRRYGYT
J: TRBJ1-2
V: TRBV27

CDR3: ASSRDRGHTDTQY
J: TRBJ2-3
V: TRBV4-3

CDR3: ASSPPSSGMNTGELF
J: TRBJ2-2
V: TRBV7-9

CDR3: ASSEGTSGGTDTQY
J: TRBJ2-3
V: TRBV2

CDR3: ASSLAQAGGSDTQY
J: TRBJ2-3
V: TRBV5-1

CDR3: ARKTGPSSTDTQY
J: TRBJ2-3
V: TRBV2

CDR3: ATSRARGVTEAF
J: TRBJ1-1
V: TRBV15

CDR3: ASSFLSPEQF
J: TRBJ2-1
V: TRBV5-6

CDR3: ASSPTDGRFQETQY
J: TRBJ2-5
V: TRBV12-1

CDR3: ASISRGNNEQF
J: TRBJ2-1
V: TRBV5-6

CDR3: ASSSASGGQETQY
J: TRBJ2-5
V: TRBV7-9

CDR3: ASSARTGNTEAF
J: TRBJ1-1
V: TRBV28

CDR3: ASSSETGELF
J: TRBJ2-2
V: TRBV5-6

CDR3: ASSLREEATTEAF
J: TRBJ1-1
V: TRBV7-9

CDR3: ASSNRASGSSNEQF
J: TRBJ2-1
V: TRBV7-2

CDR3: ASSAAYTDTQY
J: TRBJ2-3
V: TRBV7-2

CDR3: ASSLAGPFNTEAF
J: TRBJ1-1
V: TRBV5-1

CDR3: ASSFSAGADSEQY
J: TRBJ2-7
V: TRBV28

CDR3: ASSKTVSSYNEQF
J: TRBJ2-1
V: TRBV5-4

CDR3: ASSSPGKYGYT
J: TRBJ1-2
V: TRBV7-2

CDR3: ASSLAGQGEGSPLH
J: TRBJ1-6
V: TRBV5-1

CDR3: ASSSTGGWNEQY
J: TRBJ2-7
V: TRBV7-2

CDR3: ASSATSGADNEQF
J: TRBJ2-1
V: TRBV9

CDR3: ASSLESQGAFYEQY
J: -
V: TRBV11-2

CDR3: ASSPAGEKLF
J: TRBJ1-4
V: TRBV6-5

CDR3: ASRAGKTGELF
J: TRBJ2-2
V: TRBV19

CDR3: ASTEGGGRVYEQY
J: TRBJ2-7
V: TRBV6-1

CDR3: ASSDSASGRCMLF
J: TRBJ2-1
V: TRBV6-4

CDR3: ASSPPPDRPEKLF
J: TRBJ1-4
V: TRBV6-5

CDR3: ASLGPTGALNSPLH
J: TRBJ1-6
V: TRBV7-9

CDR3: ASSLAQGYTEAF
J: TRBJ1-1
V: TRBV7-6

CDR3: ASKNRGLNEQF
J: TRBJ2-1
V: TRBV7-8

CDR3: ASRPGSGNTIY
J: TRBJ1-3
V: TRBV6-5

CDR3: ASSVSLSTDTQY
J: TRBJ2-3
V: TRBV6-1

CDR3: ASSIWTGGDYGYT
J: TRBJ1-2
V: TRBV19

CDR3: ASSQDLGLAGQETQY
J: TRBJ2-5
V: TRBV4-3

CDR3: ASSQVRGSYEQY
J: TRBJ2-7
V: TRBV14

CDR3: ASSLTGAYEQY
J: TRBJ2-7
V: TRBV6-6

CDR3: ASSLGWQGQTDTQY
J: TRBJ2-3
V: TRBV5-4

CDR3: ASSKPLGPGRDQPQH
J: TRBJ1-5
V: TRBV21-1

CDR3: ASGPGGRLETQY
J: TRBJ2-5
V: TRBV12-5

CDR3: ASSPQGAPWNEQF
J: TRBJ2-1
V: TRBV7-9

CDR3: ASSYSTGNYGYT
J: TRBJ1-2
V: TRBV6-5

CDR3: ASSLGGDGYT
J: TRBJ1-2
V: TRBV6-5

CDR3: ASSPRDRGPYEQY
J: TRBJ2-7
V: TRBV4-3

CDR3: ASSKARTGAKNIQY
J: TRBJ2-4
V: TRBV21-1

CDR3: ASSLEGYRGETQY
J: TRBJ2-5
V: TRBV5-1

CDR3: ASGSRPLKDEQY
J: TRBJ2-7
V: TRBV12-5

CDR3: ASSFRGSGNTIY
J: TRBJ1-3
V: TRBV6-6

CDR3: ASSPIWGPYEQY
J: TRBJ2-7
V: TRBV7-2

CDR3: ASKRISGTEAF
J: TRBJ1-1
V: TRBV7-2

CDR3: ASSRIPAGGPTGELF
J: TRBJ2-2
V: TRBV19

CDR3: ASSLVLAGVREQF
J: TRBJ2-1
V: TRBV5-5